This TCR beta chain appears in the sequencing data of a study of T-cell memory formation after mild COVID-19. The wider study: Clusters of TCRs were largely donor specific. Study conclusions and caveats: In pre-infection memory, a portion of responding clones appeared, which suggested that cross-reactive memory joined. CD4/CD8 balance characterized clones contracting day 15 to 85, and CD4+ skew characterized later expanders.

This clonotype was detected only a few times. Its antigen is not known. The junction and the germline gene differ at one end; a read error may be behind it. The germline V gene has CDR1 MDHEN and CDR2 SYDVKM. This CDR3 has 8 amino acids. Libraries for TCRalpha and TCRbeta carried sample barcodes and unique molecular identifiers via 5'RACE. TCRdb used MiXCR to reprocess the 5' RACE reads, holding one entry per CDR3 protein. The repertoire holds 190,000 or so distinct CDR3 sequences, with roughly 10% as singletons. Material: PBMCs or a T cell subset sorted from them (not recorded which). The sequence came from a young man who had mild COVID-19 (a few samples of this study predate the infection). Cell type and time point are not known. The rearrangement links TRBV28 to TRBJ1-6; unclear D gene. The CDR3, as DNA: TGTGCCAGCAGTTCAGAGACCTTT. As protein: CASSSETF.